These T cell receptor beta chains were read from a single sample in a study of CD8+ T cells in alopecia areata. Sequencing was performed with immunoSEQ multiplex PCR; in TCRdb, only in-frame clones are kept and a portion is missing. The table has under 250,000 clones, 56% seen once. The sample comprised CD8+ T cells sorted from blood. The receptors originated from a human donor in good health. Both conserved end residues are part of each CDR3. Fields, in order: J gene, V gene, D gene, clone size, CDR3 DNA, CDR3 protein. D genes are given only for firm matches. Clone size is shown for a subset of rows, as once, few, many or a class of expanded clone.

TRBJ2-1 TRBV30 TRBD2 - TGTGCCTGGAGTGTAGGAGCGGGGGGGGACAATGAGCAGTTCTTC CAWSVGAGGDNEQFF
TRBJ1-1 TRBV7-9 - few TGTGCCAGCAGCACAGTCCTACCGGGCACTGAAGCTTTCTTT CASSTVLPGTEAFF
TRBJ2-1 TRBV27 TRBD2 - TGTGCCAGCACCCCGAGCGGGGGGCGAAGCAATGAGCAGTTCTTC CASTPSGGRSNEQFF
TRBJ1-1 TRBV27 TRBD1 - TGTGCCAGCAGGAACAGGGGGGGTTTGACTGAAGCTTTCTTT CASRNRGGLTEAFF
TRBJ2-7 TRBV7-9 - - TGTGCCAGCAGCTTCTCCAGTCGGTACGAGCAGTACTTC CASSFSSRYEQYF
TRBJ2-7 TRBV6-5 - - TGTGCCAGCAGCCTCGGACCTCGCCTCGAGCAGTACTTC CASSLGPRLEQYF
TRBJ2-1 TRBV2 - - TGTGCCAGCAGTGCGGGGGCGGACAATGAGCAGTTCTTC CASSAGADNEQFF
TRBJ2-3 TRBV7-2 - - TGTGCCAGCAGCTTAGGTTCGTTGGATACGCAGTATTTT CASSLGSLDTQYF
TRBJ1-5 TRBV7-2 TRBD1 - TGTGCCAGCAGCTGGGGACAGTCTAGCAATCAGCCCCAGCATTTT CASSWGQSSNQPQHF
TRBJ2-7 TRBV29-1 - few TGCAGCGTTGAGCAGACAGACTACGAGCAGTACTTC CSVEQTDYEQYF
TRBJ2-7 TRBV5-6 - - TGTGCCAGCAGCGGGGGACCGAGCTCCTACGAGCAGTACTTC CASSGGPSSYEQYF
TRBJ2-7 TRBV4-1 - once TGCGCCAGCAGCCAAGCCGGGGACACGCAGTACTTC CASSQAGDTQYF
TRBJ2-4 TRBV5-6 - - TGTGCCAGCAGCTTGGGGCGTAAGAGCCACATTCAGTACTTC CASSLGRKSHIQYF
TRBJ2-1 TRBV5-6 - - TGTGCCAGCAGCTTGGGGAGAGGGGGAGGCAATGAGCAGTTCTTC CASSLGRGGGNEQFF
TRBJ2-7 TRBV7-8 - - TGTGCCAGCAGCTCGGGCCCTCGGGGAGAGCAGTACTTC CASSSGPRGEQYF
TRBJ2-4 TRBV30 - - TGTGCCTGGGGGGACTCAACAATTCAGTACTTC CAWGDSTIQYF
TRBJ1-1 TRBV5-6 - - TGTGCCAGCAGCTTGGGCACTGAAGCTTTCTTT CASSLGTEAFF
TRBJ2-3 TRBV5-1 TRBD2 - TGCGCCAGCAGCCAATCTAGCGGGGGCCCCTACACAGATACGCAGTATTTT CASSQSSGGPYTDTQYF
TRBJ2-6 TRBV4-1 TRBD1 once TGCGCCAGCAGCCTCACAGGGGGCGCTTCCTTCGGGGCCAACGTCCTGACTTTC CASSLTGGASFGANVLTF
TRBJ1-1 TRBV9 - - TGTGCCAGCAGCGAAAGTTTTCTTGACAGGAACACTGAAGCTTTCTTT CASSESFLDRNTEAFF
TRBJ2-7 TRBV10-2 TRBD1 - TGCGCCAGCAGTCACCGGGACAGGGTTTTGAGCGAGCAGTACTTC CASSHRDRVLSEQYF
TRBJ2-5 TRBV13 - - TGTGCCAGCAGCTTGGCCTCCCGGGAGACCCAGTACTTC CASSLASRETQYF
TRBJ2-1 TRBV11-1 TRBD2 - TGTGCCAGCGGCCCGGGACTAGCGGGGGCCTGGGGCAATGAGCAGTTCTTC CASGPGLAGAWGNEQFF